This T cell receptor (beta chain) was observed in a study of glioma-infiltrating T cells after dendritic cell vaccination. Study context: Glioblastoma patients came from Phase I and II dendritic cell vaccination trials. Dendritic cells derived from monocytes and pulsed with autologous tumor lysate formed the vaccine. Dendritic cell vaccine was injected intradermally three times, biweekly.

The CDR3 length is 15 residues. Per the germline V gene, CDR1 is SNHLY and CDR2 is FYNNEI. Trimming at V came to 4 bases and at J to 6 bases, leaving 7 bases not matched to a gene. Data came from immunoSEQ multiplex PCR; TCRdb stores just in-frame clones and leaves some out. The data contain 40,000 or so clones, roughly 79% of them singletons. The source is a human donor with glioblastoma. The chain uses TRBV2 and TRBJ2-1; 9 nucleotides match TRBD1. The sequenced sample was blood, obtained before dendritic cell vaccination. The CDR3 nucleotides are TGTGCCAGCAGTGGGGGGACAGGGAGGTTCAATGAGCAGTTCTTC. It yields the protein CASSGGTGRFNEQFF.